Below are 25 T cell receptor beta chains sequenced from a single sample in a study of control samples from healthy donors and cancer patients. Some clones are missing from TCRdb's copy, which holds only in-frame ones; the method was immunoSEQ multiplex PCR. The sample has 95,000 to 110,000 clones, around 89% seen once; the top ten hold approximately 19%. Sample: PBMCs. Receptor source: a man between 60 and 70 years old with lung cancer.

This chain joins TRBV7-9 and TRBJ1-6; weak D call: TRBD1 (6 bases). Germline CDR1 and CDR2: SEHNR and FQNEAQ (reference sequence). V lost 5 bases and J 7 bases, leaving 15 bases between the germline ends. The CDR3 has 15 residues. DNA for the CDR3: TGTGCCAGCAGCCCGCCAGGACAGTTAAATTCACCCCTCCACTTT. As protein: CASSPPGQLNSPLHF.

V usage is TRBV13 and J usage is TRBJ1-4; 10 bases are shared with TRBD1. J gave up 6 bases and V 0 bases, and 4 bases lay outside the gene matches. Germline V CDR1 and CDR2: PRHDT, FYEKMQ (reference sequence). This CDR3 spans 16 amino acids. CDR3 loop: CASSLGYGTGDEKLFF. CDR3 coding DNA: TGTGCCAGCAGCTTAGGCTATGGGACAGGGGATGAAAAACTGTTTTTT.

This clone has just one count. The V and J genes are TRBV5-4 and TRBJ2-7; D may be TRBD2 (6 bases). Trimming removed 4 bases at V and 1 base at J, with 15 bases between. The CDR3 is made up of 15 amino acids. The germline CDR1 and CDR2 sequences are SGHNT and YYREEE (reference sequence). The CDR3 spells CASSGGGRFSYEQYF. The CDR3 region has the DNA TGTGCCAGCAGCGGGGGAGGCAGGTTTTCCTACGAGCAGTACTTC.

The genes are TRBV9 and TRBJ2-1; 15 nucleotides line up with TRBD2. Germline CDR1 SGDLS, CDR2 YYNGEE. The CDR3 consists of 19 residues. Germline trimming cut 1 base from V and 7 bases from J; bases unmatched to any gene: 12. The chain's CDR3 is CASSVSLRGGTSGGNEQFF. The CDR3 coding sequence is TGTGCCAGCAGCGTATCTTTGAGGGGGGGGACTAGCGGGGGGAATGAGCAGTTCTTC.

The rearrangement links TRBV5-4 to TRBJ2-5; the D gene is possibly TRBD2 (6 bases). In germline, CDR1 is SGHNT, CDR2 YYREEE (reference sequence). Deletions cut 7 bases from V and 2 bases from J, with 12 bases between. The CDR3 consists of 13 residues. DNA for the CDR3: TGTGCCAGCGCCGTGGGGGGACAAGAGACCCAGTACTTC. Protein sequence: CASAVGGQETQYF.

The chain recombines TRBV15 with TRBJ2-3; D gene ambiguous. In germline, CDR1 is LNHNV, CDR2 YYDKDF (reference sequence). This CDR3 is built from 17 residues. V was clipped by 1 base and J by 1 base, with 15 bases between them. This CDR3 is CATSRGGGGLRTDTQYF. The CDR3 DNA sequence: TGTGCCACCAGCAGAGGCGGTGGCGGTCTACGCACAGATACGCAGTATTTT.

The chain carries TRBV7-8 and TRBJ2-7, with TRBD2 matching 9 bases. Germline V gene lookup returns CDR1 SGHVS and CDR2 FQNEAQ. J lost 4 bases, V lost 0 bases, and 4 bases had no gene match. The length of the CDR3 is 15 residues. In nucleotides, the CDR3 is TGTGCCAGCAGCTTAGCAGCGGGGGGACTTTACGAGCAGTACGTC. It encodes CASSLAAGGLYEQYV.

The rearrangement joins TRBV4-1 to TRBJ1-2; D gene unclear. The germline V gene has CDR1 MGHRA and CDR2 YSYEKL. The CDR3 spans 12 residues. V was clipped by 0 bases and J by 5 bases, with 4 bases between them. The CDR3 spells CASSQEVYGYTF. CDR3 nucleotides: TGCGCCAGCAGCCAAGAGGTATATGGCTACACCTTC.

The genes are TRBV7-8 and TRBJ2-5; possibly TRBD1 or TRBD2 for D (7 bases each). Germline assignment: CDR1 SGHVS and CDR2 FQNEAQ. Trimming shortened V by 5 bases and J by 5 bases, and 15 bases separated the two germline ends. CDR3 length: 14 residues. CDR3: CASSAGDSRETQYF. The CDR3, as DNA: TGTGCCAGCAGCGCGGGGGACAGTCGCGAGACCCAGTACTTC.

The V call is TRBV7-9, the J call TRBJ1-1, with D hard to call. This CDR3 spans 15 amino acids. Germline CDR1 SEHNR, CDR2 FQNEAQ (reference sequence). Trimming took off 5 bases at V and 4 bases at J, with 17 bases between the two ends. CDR3 residues: CASSRLGEGFTEAFF. CDR3 sequence (DNA): TGTGCCAGCAGCCGACTTGGGGAGGGATTCACTGAAGCTTTCTTT.

The V and J genes are TRBV6-6 and TRBJ1-2, with D perhaps TRBD1 (6 bases). This CDR3 is built from 14 residues. The V end lost 2 bases, the J end lost 6 bases, and 13 bases lay between the germline ends. From germline, CDR1 is MNHNY and CDR2 SVGAGI (reference sequence). CDR3 residues: CASSYRQDSHGYTF. The DNA of the CDR3 is TGTGCCAGCAGTTACCGACAGGATTCGCATGGCTACACCTTC.

J is TRBJ1-6 and V is TRBV27, with 12 bases lining up with TRBD1. The CDR3 sequence is 18 residues long. CDR1 MNHEY and CDR2 SMNVEV come from the germline V gene (reference sequence). V was clipped by 6 bases and J by 13 bases; unmatched bases: 19. Here the CDR3 reads CASSKRAGQGAFHPPLHF. The CDR3 DNA follows: TGTGCCAGCAGCAAAAGGGCGGGACAGGGGGCTTTTCATCCCCCCCTCCACTTT.

This clone was observed once. CDR3 in amino acids: CAWDQGRGNQPQHF. Here the CDR3 DNA reads TGTGCCTGGGATCAGGGGCGAGGCAATCAGCCCCAGCATTTT. The chain has TRBV30 and TRBJ1-5; a weak D match, TRBD1 (6 bases). The V end was cut by 5 bases, the J end by 2 bases, with 13 bases between. The CDR3 covers 14 residues. The germline gives CDR1 GTSNPN, CDR2 SVGIG (reference sequence).

This clone was counted between two and nine times. The V call is TRBV3-1 (or the pseudogene TRBV3-2), the J call TRBJ1-6, with a tentative D call TRBD1 (6 bases). Trimming took 4 bases from V and 5 from J, leaving 15 bases between them. CDR1 and CDR2 (germline): LGHDT, YNNKEL (reference sequence). The CDR3 sequence is 16 residues long. The CDR3 region has the DNA TGTGCCAGCAGCCCGACAGGTCGTGGGGATAATTCACCCCTCCACTTT. Protein sequence: CASSPTGRGDNSPLHF.

J is TRBJ2-3 and V is TRBV5-1, with a possible D match to TRBD1 (6 bases). Germline V gene sequence: CDR1 SGHRS, CDR2 YFSETQ. This CDR3 is 21 amino acids long. V gave up 0 bases and J gave up 2 bases, with 28 bases separating them. CDR3 nucleotides: TGCGCCAGCAGCTTGGACCCGATTCGGACAGACAGATTAACGCCCACAGATACGCAGTATTTT. It is translated as CASSLDPIRTDRLTPTDTQYF. Based on the CDR3 plus reference TRBV5-1 and TRBJ2-3, the full variable domain is KAGVTQTPRYLIKTRGQQVTLSCSPISGHRSVSWYQQTPGQGLQFLFEYFSETQRNKGNFPGRFSGRQFSNSRSEMNVSTLELGDSALYLCASSLDPIRTDRLTPTDTQYFGPGTRLTVL.

V gene TRBV7-9 combines with J gene TRBJ1-1; D perhaps matches TRBD1 (6 bases). V lost 3 bases, J lost 5 bases, and 16 bases lay in between. The CDR3 contains 15 residues. Per germline, CDR1 SEHNR and CDR2 FQNEAQ (reference sequence). The CDR3: CASSLFMGGRTEAFF. CDR3 in DNA: TGTGCCAGCAGCTTGTTCATGGGGGGCCGGACTGAAGCTTTCTTT.

This sequence joins TRBV2 and TRBJ1-1; tentative D call: TRBD1 (6 bases). This CDR3 spans 14 amino acids. Deletions cut 4 bases from V and 5 bases from J, with 14 bases between. Germline CDR1 and CDR2: SNHLY and FYNNEI. The CDR3 region has the DNA TGTGCCAGCAGTGTTCAGGGAGGGGGAACTGAAGCTTTCTTT. Translating gives CASSVQGGGTEAFF.

The V call is TRBV10-3, the J call TRBJ1-1, with a weak D call TRBD1 (5 bases). The germline V gene encodes CDR1 ENHRY and CDR2 SYGVKD. Deletions cut 6 bases from V and 2 bases from J, with 13 bases between. CDR3 length: 14 residues. This CDR3 reads CAIRVRGANTEAFF. In DNA, the CDR3 is TGTGCCATCAGAGTTCGGGGCGCAAACACTGAAGCTTTCTTT.

The V and J genes are TRBV7-3 and TRBJ2-1, with D maybe TRBD2 (6 bases). In germline, CDR1 is SGHTA, CDR2 FQGTGA. V was cut by 1 base and J by 7 bases, with 11 bases left in between. The CDR3 covers 14 residues. The CDR3 DNA is TGTGCCAGCAGCTTAAGCGGGGCCCCGAATGAGCAGTTCTTC. It encodes CASSLSGAPNEQFF.

This chain links TRBV7-3 with TRBJ2-5, with D perhaps assigned TRBD1 or TRBD2 (5 bases each). Trimming removed 5 bases at V and 3 bases at J, with 10 bases between. The CDR3 runs 13 residues. The germline CDR1 and CDR2 sequences are SGHTA and FQGTGA. This CDR3 reads CASSPGTEETQYF. CDR3 sequence (DNA): TGTGCCAGCAGCCCCGGGACGGAAGAGACCCAGTACTTC. The whole variable domain, remainder taken from reference TRBV7-3 and TRBJ2-5, is GAGVSQTPSNKVTEKGKYVELRCDPISGHTALYWYRQSLGQGPEFLIYFQGTGAADDSGLPNDRFFAVRPEGSVSTLKIQRTERGDSAVYLCASSPGTEETQYFGPGTRLLVL.

The chain joins TRBV19 to TRBJ1-5; maybe TRBD1 (6 bases). V lost 1 base, J lost 0 bases, and 10 bases lay in between. The V gene's germline CDR1 is LNHDA and CDR2 SQIVND (reference sequence). CDR3 length: 16 amino acids. CDR3 nucleotides: TGTGCCAGTAGTATAGGACAGGTTTATAGCAATCAGCCCCAGCATTTT. This sequence encodes CASSIGQVYSNQPQHF.

The chain couples TRBV5-1 to TRBJ2-5; 8 bases align to TRBD1. The CDR3 is 18 residues long. After removal of 3 bases from V and 4 bases from J, the junction contained 17 bases not matched to a gene. Per the germline V gene, CDR1 is SGHRS and CDR2 is YFSETQ. CDR3: CASSSTTDDRGRAETQYF. DNA for the CDR3: TGCGCCAGCAGCTCGACGACTGATGACAGGGGAAGGGCAGAGACCCAGTACTTC. The entire variable domain, with the rest obtained from reference TRBV5-1 and TRBJ2-5, is as follows: KAGVTQTPRYLIKTRGQQVTLSCSPISGHRSVSWYQQTPGQGLQFLFEYFSETQRNKGNFPGRFSGRQFSNSRSEMNVSTLELGDSALYLCASSSTTDDRGRAETQYFGPGTRLLVL.

The chain is built from TRBV6-5 and TRBJ2-5; 9 bases align to TRBD1. This CDR3 contains 14 residues. V lost 6 bases and J lost 5; bases outside the gene matches: 7. CDR1 and CDR2 from the germline V gene are MNHEY and SVGAGI. CDR3 nucleotide sequence: TGTGCCAGCAGGGCCGGGACAGGGCCGGAGACCCAGTACTTC. As protein: CASRAGTGPETQYF.

This chain joins TRBV27 and TRBJ2-7; the match to TRBD1 covers 8 bases. CDR3 length: 14 residues. Germline values: CDR1 MNHEY, CDR2 SMNVEV (reference sequence). The ends lost 5 bases at V and 5 bases at J; junction bases unmatched: 8. As DNA, the CDR3 is TGTGCCAGCAGTGTGGACAGGGTTTCCCACGAGCAGTACTTC. This translates into CASSVDRVSHEQYF.

The V gene is TRBV18, the J gene TRBJ2-3; D is ambiguous. Germline V lookup: CDR1 KGHSH, CDR2 LQKENI. The CDR3 contains 10 residues. The ends were cut back, 8 bases at V and 14 bases at J, with 14 bases in the middle. CDR3 amino acids: CASAEERWYF. The CDR3 coding sequence is TGTGCCAGCGCAGAAGAAAGGTGGTATTTT.